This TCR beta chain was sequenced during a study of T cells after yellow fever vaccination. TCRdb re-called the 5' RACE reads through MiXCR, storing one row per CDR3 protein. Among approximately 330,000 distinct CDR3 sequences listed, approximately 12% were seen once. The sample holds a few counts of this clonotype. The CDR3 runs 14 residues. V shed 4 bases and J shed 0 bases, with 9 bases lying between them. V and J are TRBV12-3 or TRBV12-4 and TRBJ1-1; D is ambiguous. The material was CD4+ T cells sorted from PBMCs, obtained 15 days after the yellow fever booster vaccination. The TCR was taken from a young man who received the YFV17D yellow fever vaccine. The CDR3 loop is CASSSGRLNTEAFF. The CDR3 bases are TGTGCCAGCAGTTCCGGACGGTTGAACACTGAAGCTTTCTTT.